A single sample gave rise to the 22 T cell receptor beta chains below, sequenced in a study of Ad26.COV2.S vaccination and SARS-CoV-2 variants. Indicated treatment: about 20 received Ad26.COV2.S at low or high dose, single or two shots; about 5 received placebo; per-sample allocation not given. It was on day 63 after the first vaccine or placebo injection that samples were taken. Profiling relied on immunoSEQ multiplex PCR, and the TCRdb table lists in-frame clones only, not all of them. Of some 290,000 clones in the sample, 85% were seen once. This material consisted of peripheral blood, taken in a trial of Ad26.COV2.S vaccine versus placebo. The receptors derive from a person aged 18-60 years who received the Ad26.COV2.S COVID-19 vaccine or a placebo.

The chain couples TRBV19 to TRBJ1-3; D ambiguous. V lost 3 bases and J lost 0, with 12 bases in between. Germline CDR1 LNHDA, CDR2 SQIVND (reference sequence). The CDR3 runs to 16 residues. The CDR3 DNA reads TGTGCCAGTAGTATGGGCAGGACCCACTCTGGAAACACCATATATTTT. This gives the protein CASSMGRTHSGNTIYF.

The chain uses TRBV5-5 and TRBJ2-5; D remains ambiguous. The CDR3 spans 13 residues. V gave up 4 bases and J gave up 2 bases, with 9 bases separating them. The germline V gene encodes CDR1 SGHKS and CDR2 YYEKEE (reference sequence). The CDR3 sequence is CASSKTLQETQYF. CDR3 DNA: TGTGCCAGCAGCAAGACACTTCAAGAGACCCAGTACTTC.

This rearrangement joins TRBV10-3 to TRBJ2-7; 7 positions agree with TRBD1. V lost 6 bases to trimming and J lost 2 bases; unmatched junction nucleotides: 4. In germline, CDR1 is ENHRY, CDR2 SYGVKD. The CDR3 is 13 residues long. The CDR3 spells CAISSGQTYEQYF. The CDR3 coding sequence is TGTGCCATCAGCTCGGGACAGACCTACGAGCAGTACTTC.

CDR3 sequence: CASSYRSQYF. CDR3 sequence (DNA): TGTGCCAGCAGCTATAGGTCGCAGTATTTT. The J gene is TRBJ2-3, the V gene TRBV5-8; D not resolved. CDR1 SGHTS and CDR2 YDEGEE come from the germline V gene. This CDR3 comprises 10 residues. V lost 3 bases to trimming and J lost 10 bases, with 6 bases between them.

This chain uses TRBV29-1 with TRBJ1-2; D not certain. The CDR3 runs to 15 residues. The ends were cut back, 2 bases at V and 3 bases at J, with 16 bases in the middle. CDR1 is SQVTM and CDR2 is ANQGSEA in the germline V gene. Here the CDR3 DNA reads TGCAGCGTTGAACGTCTCCCCCGGAGACACTATGGCTACACCTTC. This sequence encodes CSVERLPRRHYGYTF.

This chain uses TRBV4-1 with TRBJ1-5; no clear D. The CDR3 consists of 15 residues. The germline gives CDR1 MGHRA, CDR2 YSYEKL. With 0 bases removed from V and 6 bases from J, the gap between germline ends came to 12 bases. The CDR3 DNA reads TGCGCCAGCAGCCAAGATTCAGGATTCGGTCAGCCCCAGCATTTT. Protein sequence: CASSQDSGFGQPQHF.

The chain couples TRBV25-1 to TRBJ1-3; D is unclear. Germline values: CDR1 MGHDK, CDR2 SYGVNS. This CDR3 region has 15 residues. V lost 3 bases, J lost 0 bases, and 9 bases lay in between. CDR3 nucleotide sequence: TGTGCCAGCAGTGACGGTATGACCTCTGGAAACACCATATATTTT. Amino acid sequence: CASSDGMTSGNTIYF.

The chain carries TRBV5-1 and TRBJ2-5; D perhaps matches TRBD2 (6 bases). CDR1 is SGHRS and CDR2 is YFSETQ in the germline V gene. The CDR3 loop spans 14 amino acids. With 3 bases removed from V and 5 bases from J, the gap between germline ends came to 14 bases. In nucleotides, the CDR3 is TGCGCCAGCAGCTCTCGCGGGGTCGGGGAGACCCAGTACTTC. Protein product: CASSSRGVGETQYF.

Only one count was recorded for this clone. The gene calls are TRBV7-9 and TRBJ2-3; 8 positions match TRBD1. The J segment lost 5 bases and the V segment lost 4 bases, leaving 8 bases of the junction unmatched. The germline gives CDR1 SEHNR, CDR2 FQNEAQ (reference sequence). This CDR3 region has 15 residues. In DNA, the CDR3 is TGTGCCAGCAGCTCCGGACAGGGACGGGTAGATACGCAGTATTTT. Protein: CASSSGQGRVDTQYF.

The V call is TRBV15, the J call TRBJ1-5; the D gene is possibly TRBD1 (5 bases). From germline, CDR1 is LNHNV and CDR2 YYDKDF (reference sequence). The CDR3 spans 16 residues. Trimming stripped 3 bases from V and 0 bases from J, with 12 bases between. CDR3 coding DNA: TGTGCCACCAGCAGCATCAGACAGAGTAGCAATCAGCCCCAGCATTTT. Protein sequence: CATSSIRQSSNQPQHF.

The chain recombines TRBV28 with TRBJ1-1, with TRBD1 matching over 8 bases. V was pared by 5 bases and J by 10 bases, with 6 bases of the junction left unmatched. The germline CDR1 and CDR2 sequences are MDHEN and SYDVKM. The CDR3 runs 12 residues. The CDR3: CASSQGARGAFF. CDR3 coding DNA: TGTGCCAGCAGTCAGGGGGCGCGGGGAGCTTTCTTT.

The chain links TRBV2 to TRBJ1-5; D unresolved. This CDR3 is built from 17 residues. Germline V gene data show CDR1 as SNHLY and CDR2 as FYNNEI. The V end lost 6 bases, the J end lost 0 bases, and 18 bases lay between the germline ends. In DNA, the CDR3 is TGTGCCAGCAGCCTTCGGGTGCTCCGAGATAGCAATCAGCCCCAGCATTTT. Translation: CASSLRVLRDSNQPQHF.

CDR3 residues: CASTPGQGWDEKLFF. DNA for the CDR3: TGTGCCAGCACTCCCGGACAGGGCTGGGATGAAAAACTGTTTTTT. V is TRBV6-5 and J is TRBJ1-4, with TRBD1 identical over 8 bases. Germline V gene lookup returns CDR1 MNHEY and CDR2 SVGAGI. Losses at the gene ends were 7 bases for V and 6 bases for J; bases not matched to a gene: 10. The CDR3 extends over 15 amino acids.

This clone is a singleton in its sample. This sequence joins TRBV18 and TRBJ2-7; 8 positions agree with TRBD2. This CDR3 is 16 amino acids long. With 6 bases clipped from V and 5 bases from J, the junction kept 15 bases outside the gene matches. CDR1 is KGHSH and CDR2 is LQKENI in the germline V gene. The CDR3 loop is CASSLGGLGVDDEQYF. CDR3 DNA sequence: TGTGCCAGCTCCCTAGGGGGACTAGGGGTAGACGACGAGCAGTACTTC.

The rearrangement joins TRBV5-1 to TRBJ2-3; 11 bases fit TRBD2. The junction had 2 bases not matched to a gene; V was cut back by 0 bases and J by 5 bases. Germline values: CDR1 SGHRS, CDR2 YFSETQ. The CDR3 length is 15 residues. CDR3 bases: TGCGCCAGCAGCTTGGCCCTAGCGGGAGGAGATACGCAGTATTTT. Its protein product is CASSLALAGGDTQYF.

J is TRBJ2-5 and V is TRBV10-3; 9 bases match TRBD2. Trimming at V came to 8 bases and at J to 5 bases, leaving 3 bases not matched to a gene. From germline, CDR1 is ENHRY and CDR2 SYGVKD. This CDR3 has 12 residues. CDR3 DNA sequence: TGTGCCATCGCGGGGGGGCATGAGACCCAGTACTTC. Its protein is CAIAGGHETQYF.

The CDR3 here is CASSLEEGADFLNTEAFF. CDR3 in DNA: TGCGCCAGCAGCTTGGAAGAGGGGGCGGATTTCCTGAACACTGAAGCTTTCTTT. This chain uses TRBV5-1 with TRBJ1-1; TRBD1 matches 7 bases. Looked up from germline, CDR1 is SGHRS and CDR2 is YFSETQ. V lost 0 bases to trimming and J lost 0 bases; unmatched junction nucleotides: 11. This CDR3 has 18 amino acids.

The chain is built from TRBV5-6 and TRBJ1-1, with 10 bases fitting TRBD1. CDR3 size: 16 residues. With 4 bases clipped from V and 0 bases from J, the junction kept 6 bases outside the gene matches. Germline lookup yields CDR1 SGHDT and CDR2 YYEEEE. The CDR3, as DNA: TGTGCCAGCAGCCGGGACAGGGGAGTCATGAACACTGAAGCTTTCTTT. It translates to CASSRDRGVMNTEAFF. The variable domain in full, with the rest retrieved from reference TRBV5-6 and TRBJ1-1, is DAGVTQSPTHLIKTRGQQVTLRCSPKSGHDTVSWYQQALGQGPQFIFQYYEEEERQRGNFPDRFSGHQFPNYSSELNVNALLLGDSALYLCASSRDRGVMNTEAFFGQGTRLTVV.

This rearrangement joins TRBV6-1 to TRBJ1-4, with 7 bases that match TRBD1. Germline CDR1 is MNHNS and CDR2 is SASEGT. V trimming: 1 base; J trimming: 8 bases; junction bases outside the gene matches: 4. This CDR3 is built from 14 residues. The CDR3 DNA follows: TGTGCCAGCAGTGAAGGCAGGGGGGAAGAAAAACTGTTTTTT. Residues: CASSEGRGEEKLFF.

This clone was picked up a small number of times. This chain's CDR3 is CASSLYGTGELFF. DNA for the CDR3: TGTGCCAGCAGTTTATATGGAACCGGGGAGCTGTTTTTT. This chain connects TRBV28 to TRBJ2-2; D is undetermined. CDR1 is MDHEN, CDR2 SYDVKM, per germline. The CDR3 length is 13 residues. V lost 1 base and J 5 bases, leaving 5 bases between the germline ends. The complete variable domain, with remaining parts taken from reference TRBV28 and TRBJ2-2, reads DVKVTQSSRYLVKRTGEKVFLECVQDMDHENMFWYRQDPGLGLRLIYFSYDVKMKEKGDIPEGYSVSREKKERFSLILESASTNQTSMYLCASSLYGTGELFFGEGSRLTVL.

This chain joins TRBV11-2 and TRBJ2-3; the D call may be TRBD1 or TRBD2 (5 bases each). Per the germline V gene, CDR1 is SGHAT and CDR2 is FQNNGV. The CDR3 is 15 residues long. V was clipped by 5 bases and J by 2 bases, with 14 bases between them. In DNA, the CDR3 is TGTGCCAGCAGCCCCCGAGGGGTAAACACAGATACGCAGTATTTT. This codes for CASSPRGVNTDTQYF.

This sequence joins TRBV10-2 and TRBJ1-4, with 7 bases aligning to TRBD1. The CDR3 is made up of 15 amino acids. Germline CDR1 WSHSY, CDR2 SAAADI. V trimming: 0 bases; J trimming: 7 bases; junction bases outside the gene matches: 5. The CDR3 DNA is TGCGCCAGCAGTGAGTCGGGAGGGGGCAGTGAAAAACTGTTTTTT. Translation gives CASSESGGGSEKLFF.